This T cell receptor (beta chain) emerged from a study of regulatory T cells in long-lasting Graves disease (dated by TCRdb to about 2021). Broadly, across the study: In the newly diagnosed Graves' disease group, patients had been taking antithyroid drugs for less than 3 months. Persistent Graves' disease patients were compared with newly diagnosed Graves' disease patients by peripheral blood TCR sequencing and RNA sequencing. The study took place in China and was registered as a clinical trial. A total of 33 samples underwent TCR sequencing, from roughly 13 patients with persistent Graves' disease and about 20 patients with newly diagnosed Graves' disease. General conclusions and limits of the study: Compared with newly diagnosed patients, persistent Graves' disease patients had lower TCR Shannon entropy and fewer highly expanded clones, which suggests clonal expansion. Preferential use of TRBV28, TRBJ1-2 and TRBJ2-5 was observed in persistent disease, whereas TRBV20-1 and TRBJ2-1 were favored in newly diagnosed disease. More public clonotypes were shared among persistent patients (around 3,000) than among newly diagnosed patients (roughly 960). The study examined only peripheral blood because the primary lesion, thyroid tissue, could not be accessed. The small sample size was acknowledged by the authors as a limitation that may reduce accuracy. Only the TCR beta chain was sequenced and analyzed.

V is pared back by 2 bases and J by 2 bases, with 8 bases lying between the germline termini. Including cysteine and phenylalanine, the CDR3 has 14 amino acids. Only the CDR3 DNA is retained, 42 bases long and in frame from the first base. CDR1 SNHLY and CDR2 FYNNEI were looked up in the germline V gene. Of note for this clonotype: What this receptor recognizes is not known. No much larger clone is present one base from it, and per-base qualities are unavailable.

The meaning of the sample's time point label: newly diagnosed GD, antithyroid drugs for less than 3 months. For both TCR sequencing and RNA sequencing, RNA was extracted from PBMCs in TRIzol. The diagnosis of Graves' disease was made according to American Thyroid Association guidelines. Recruitment of patients was carried out at an endocrinology department in Xi'an, China. Each patient gave approximately 9 milliliters of peripheral blood, collected in an EDTA anticoagulant tube. Ficoll Paque Plus density gradient separation was used to isolate PBMCs, and no further T cell sorting was done. An Agilent 2100 Bioanalyzer and agarose gel were used to check RNA quality, and a NanoDrop 2000 was used to measure RNA concentration. To prepare the library, multiplex PCR was applied. The instrument given in TCRdb is Illumina HiSeq 4000. To build TCR beta libraries, CDR3 regions were amplified by Arm-PCR using iRepertoire HTBI primers. Before sequencing, the PCR products underwent gel purification. As for the original processing: Across samples, some 62 TRBV and 14 TRBJ segments were identified and used for gene usage analysis of CDR3 amino acid clonotypes. COPE and FqMerger were used to merge filtered high-quality paired reads into contigs. Contigs were aligned with BLAST to IMGT TRBV, TRBD and TRBJ reference genes, and CDR3 was defined per IMGT. Clonotypes above 0.1% frequency were classified as highly expanded clones. Shannon entropy served as the measure of repertoire diversity, while the Gini coefficient captured V-J evenness. Public clonotypes were defined as clonotypes shared by more than one individual. TCRdb reanalyzed the raw reads on its own, using fastp at Q25 for trimming and MiXCR for clone calling, and kept in-frame beta chains. One record per CDR3 amino acid sequence lists the most common genes and DNA. The V and J calls and clone size come from TCRdb's table, not from the authors' own analysis. For this sample there are about 470,000 distinct CDR3 sequences; under 15% appear just once. Of the sample, about a sixth is held by the ten largest clones.

This same sample was also part of a study on T cells in Graves' hyperthyroidism and ophthalmopathy. In that second paper, the authors write: A patient counted as having stable Graves' hyperthyroidism if no progression to ophthalmopathy occurred over 18 months of follow-up. The hyperthyroidism patients were between 18 and 65 years old and newly diagnosed, with a disease duration of less than 2 months. Patients with uncontrolled infections, other autoimmune diseases, pregnancy or lactation were excluded. Clinical symptoms, serum thyroxine and TRAb, thyroid ultrasound, and orbital computed tomography formed the basis for the diagnoses. The first round of RT-PCR for the TCR CDR3 was performed with the HTBI primer set and the Qiagen OneStep RT-PCR kit. Most expanded thyroid clonotypes (frequency above 0.001) were also detected in blood, a finding suggesting that blood repertoires may reflect thyroid immune responses. Ophthalmopathy was separated from stable hyperthyroidism by a 13 V-J signature model, with approximately 86% sensitivity and just over 81% specificity obtained in cross-validation and 80%/75% obtained in testing. In validation, the model predicted progression to ophthalmopathy a median of approximately 6.3 months before onset, with approximately 71% sensitivity and just under 75% specificity. To identify distinguishing TCR V-J signatures, a discovery cohort of about 100 patients was used, comprising fewer than 45 with Graves' ophthalmopathy and some 60 with stable Graves' hyperthyroidism. Prospective prediction of ophthalmopathy was tested in an independent validation cohort of 18 to 20 hyperthyroidism patients and 17 patients who later progressed to ophthalmopathy. The approximately 97 discovery patients were randomly divided into training and test sets at a 7:3 ratio. In about six Graves' hyperthyroidism patients, the study also compared T-cell repertoires from thyroid tissue with T-cell repertoires from blood. After sampling, hyperthyroidism patients received methimazole starting at 30 mg daily, and ophthalmopathy patients received high-dose intravenous methylprednisolone. A second multiplex PCR round built the libraries, followed by size selection and purification. The libraries were sequenced on an Illumina HiSeq2000 using paired-end 100 bp reads. Raw data were processed with SOAPnuke, discarding reads with adapters, uncalled bases, mean Phred below 15, or no exact constant-primer or identifier match. COPE v1.2.5 was used to merge the high-quality paired reads, and each unique nucleotide sequence was defined as a clonotype. MiTCR v1.1 was used to align the clonotypes against IMGT TRBV, TRBD and TRBJ reference segments. The analysis included only V-J combinations with a frequency above 0.0001, which together covered roughly 99% of the repertoires. A TCS score was defined as the ratio of F50 (clonal expansion) to E x V (chaos), with BLOSUM62-based TCRdist applied between CDR3 peptides within each V-J. Welch's t-statistics and random forest reduced around 520 V-J features to roughly 13, which were used in a naive Bayes classifier (R e1071). No statistical method was used to fix the sample size in advance, and group allocation was not hidden from the investigators. TCR Vbeta CDR3 sequencing of 120 to 150 peripheral blood samples (43 ophthalmopathy, about 75 hyperthyroidism and some 17 progressor patients) is reported in the paper.

This sequence originates from a woman aged 25 to 39 with Graves disease. Donor details come from another sample of the same person, matched by shared clones. This specimen consisted of peripheral blood mononuclear cells (PBMCs), obtained at new diagnosis, from a patient treated with antithyroid drugs. The sequence links TRBV2 to TRBJ2-3, with a tentative D gene TRBD1 over 5 matching bases. The CDR3 amino acid sequence is: CASSENRITDTQYF. In nucleotides, the sequence is TGTGCCAGCAGTGAAAACAGGATCACAGATACGCAGTATTTT.